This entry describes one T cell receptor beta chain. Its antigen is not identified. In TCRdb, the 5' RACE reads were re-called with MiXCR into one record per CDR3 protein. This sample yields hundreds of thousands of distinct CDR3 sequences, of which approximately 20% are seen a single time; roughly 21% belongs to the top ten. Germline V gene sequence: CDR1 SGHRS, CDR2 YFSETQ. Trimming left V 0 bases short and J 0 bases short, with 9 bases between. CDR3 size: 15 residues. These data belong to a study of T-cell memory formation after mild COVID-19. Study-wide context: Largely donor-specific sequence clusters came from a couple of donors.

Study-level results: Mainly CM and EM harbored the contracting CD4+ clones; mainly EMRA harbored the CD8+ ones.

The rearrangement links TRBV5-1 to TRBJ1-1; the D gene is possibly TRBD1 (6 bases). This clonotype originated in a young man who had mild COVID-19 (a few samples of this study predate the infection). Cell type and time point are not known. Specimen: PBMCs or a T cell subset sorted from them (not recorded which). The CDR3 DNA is TGCGCCAGCAGCTTGGAGGACAGAATGAACACTGAAGCTTTCTTT. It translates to CASSLEDRMNTEAFF.